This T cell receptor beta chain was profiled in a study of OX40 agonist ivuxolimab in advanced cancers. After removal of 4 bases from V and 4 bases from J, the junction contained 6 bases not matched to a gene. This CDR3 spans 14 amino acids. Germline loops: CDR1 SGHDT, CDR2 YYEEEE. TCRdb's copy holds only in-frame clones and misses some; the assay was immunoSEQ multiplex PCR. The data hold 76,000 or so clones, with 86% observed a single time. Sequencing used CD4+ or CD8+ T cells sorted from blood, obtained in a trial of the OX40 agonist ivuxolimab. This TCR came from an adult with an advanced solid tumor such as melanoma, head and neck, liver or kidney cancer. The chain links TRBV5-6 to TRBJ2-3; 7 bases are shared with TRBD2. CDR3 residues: CASSRASGADTQYF. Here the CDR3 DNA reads TGTGCCAGCAGCCGGGCTAGCGGAGCAGATACGCAGTATTTT.